What follows describes a single T cell receptor beta chain. This sample was included in a study of blood T cell repertoires in COVID-19. Study summary: Collection of acute and convalescent COVID-19 samples took place in the United States, Italy and Spain. From T cells, B-cell-depleted T cells, or PBMCs came the material, which was cDNA or gDNA.

Germline CDR1 KGHSH, CDR2 LQKENI. V lost 3 bases and J lost 3; bases outside the gene matches: 3. The CDR3 runs 15 residues. People in the exposed group encountered a COVID-19 case within 2 weeks before entering the study. Study processing details: The authors estimated nucleated cell counts from reference gene primer amplification. TCRdb's table, derived via immunoSEQ multiplex PCR, lists solely in-frame clones and lacks some. V and J calls and clone size come straight from that table; D and trimming were deduced from the DNA. The data show about 240,000 clones, about 80% seen once. The chain recombines TRBV18 with TRBJ1-2; 11 positions match TRBD1. The receptor's source is a middle-aged woman who had been exposed to COVID-19. The sample taken for sequencing was PBMCs or T cells enriched from blood (not recorded which). This CDR3 is CASSPRTGGDYGYTF. CDR3 in DNA: TGTGCCAGCTCACCTCGGACAGGGGGCGACTATGGCTACACCTTC.